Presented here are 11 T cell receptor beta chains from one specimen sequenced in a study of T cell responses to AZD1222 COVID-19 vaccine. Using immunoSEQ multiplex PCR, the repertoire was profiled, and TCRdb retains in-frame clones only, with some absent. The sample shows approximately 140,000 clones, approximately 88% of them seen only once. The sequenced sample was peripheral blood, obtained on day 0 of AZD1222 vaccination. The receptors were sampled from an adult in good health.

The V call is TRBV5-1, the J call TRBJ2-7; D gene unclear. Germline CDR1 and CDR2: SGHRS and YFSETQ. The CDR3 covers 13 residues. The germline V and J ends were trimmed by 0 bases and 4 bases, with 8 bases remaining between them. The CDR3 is CASSLALGYEQYF. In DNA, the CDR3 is TGCGCCAGCAGCTTGGCCCTTGGGTACGAGCAGTACTTC.

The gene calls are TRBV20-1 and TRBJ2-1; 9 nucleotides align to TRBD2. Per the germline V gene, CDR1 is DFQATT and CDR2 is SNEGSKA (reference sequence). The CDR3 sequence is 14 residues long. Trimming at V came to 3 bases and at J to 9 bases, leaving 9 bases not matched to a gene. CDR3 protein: CSASGGRARGEQFF. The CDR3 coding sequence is TGCAGTGCTAGTGGCGGGAGGGCCCGAGGTGAGCAGTTCTTC.

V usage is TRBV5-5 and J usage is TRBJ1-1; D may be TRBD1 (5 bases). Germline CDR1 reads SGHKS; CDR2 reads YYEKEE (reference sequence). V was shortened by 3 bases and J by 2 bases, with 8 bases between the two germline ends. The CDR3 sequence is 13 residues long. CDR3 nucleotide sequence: TGTGCCAGCAGCTGGGGACCAAACACTGAAGCTTTCTTT. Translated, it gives CASSWGPNTEAFF.

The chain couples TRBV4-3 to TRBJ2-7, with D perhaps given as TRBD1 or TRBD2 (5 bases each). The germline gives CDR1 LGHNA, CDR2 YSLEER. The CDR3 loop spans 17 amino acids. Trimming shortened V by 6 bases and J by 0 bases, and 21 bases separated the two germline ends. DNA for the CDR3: TGCGCCAGCAGTCTACAATACGGGACCCTTAGCTCCTACGAGCAGTACTTC. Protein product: CASSLQYGTLSSYEQYF.

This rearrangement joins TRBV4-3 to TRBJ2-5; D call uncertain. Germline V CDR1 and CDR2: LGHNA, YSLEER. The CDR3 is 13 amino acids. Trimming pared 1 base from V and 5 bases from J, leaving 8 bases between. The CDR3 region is CASSQGYGETQYF. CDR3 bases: TGCGCCAGCAGCCAAGGTTACGGGGAGACCCAGTACTTC.

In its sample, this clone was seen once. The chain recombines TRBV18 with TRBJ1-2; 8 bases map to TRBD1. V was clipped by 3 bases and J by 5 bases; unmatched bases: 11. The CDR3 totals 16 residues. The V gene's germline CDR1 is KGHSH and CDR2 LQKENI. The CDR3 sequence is CASSPLAQGAHYGYTF. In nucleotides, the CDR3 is TGTGCCAGCTCACCTTTGGCCCAGGGGGCTCATTATGGCTACACCTTC.

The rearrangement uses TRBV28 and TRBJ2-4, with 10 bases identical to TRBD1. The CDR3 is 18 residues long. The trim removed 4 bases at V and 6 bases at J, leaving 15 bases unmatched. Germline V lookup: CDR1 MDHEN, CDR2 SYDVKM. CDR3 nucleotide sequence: TGTGCCAGCAGTTCAATCCGAAGGGACAGGGGACGGAGAAACATTCAGTACTTC. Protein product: CASSSIRRDRGRRNIQYF.

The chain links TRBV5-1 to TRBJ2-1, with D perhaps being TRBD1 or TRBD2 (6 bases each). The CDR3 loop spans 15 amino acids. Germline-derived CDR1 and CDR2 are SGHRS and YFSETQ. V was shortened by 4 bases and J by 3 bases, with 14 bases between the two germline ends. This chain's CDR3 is CASSHGGQNYNEQFF. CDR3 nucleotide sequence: TGCGCCAGCAGCCACGGGGGCCAGAACTACAATGAGCAGTTCTTC.

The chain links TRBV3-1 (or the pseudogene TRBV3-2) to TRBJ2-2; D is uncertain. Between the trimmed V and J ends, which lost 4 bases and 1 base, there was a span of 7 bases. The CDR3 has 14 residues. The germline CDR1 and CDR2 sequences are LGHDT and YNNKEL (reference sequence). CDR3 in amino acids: CASSPLRNTGELFF. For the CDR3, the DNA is TGTGCCAGCAGCCCCCTCAGGAACACCGGGGAGCTGTTTTTT.

The CDR3 is CASEDAGLGNSPLHF. CDR3 DNA sequence: TGTGCCAGCGAGGACGCGGGCCTTGGAAATTCACCCCTCCACTTT. The rearrangement links TRBV2 to TRBJ1-6, with D unclear. The CDR3 sequence is 15 residues long. Germline CDR1 and CDR2: SNHLY and FYNNEI. Trimming left V 8 bases short and J 7 bases short, with 18 bases between. Based on the CDR3 plus reference TRBV2 and TRBJ1-6, the full variable domain is EPEVTQTPSHQVTQMGQEVILRCVPISNHLYFYWYRQILGQKVEFLVSFYNNEISEKSEIFDDQFSVERPDGSNFTLKIRSTKLEDSAMYFCASEDAGLGNSPLHFGNGTRLTVT.

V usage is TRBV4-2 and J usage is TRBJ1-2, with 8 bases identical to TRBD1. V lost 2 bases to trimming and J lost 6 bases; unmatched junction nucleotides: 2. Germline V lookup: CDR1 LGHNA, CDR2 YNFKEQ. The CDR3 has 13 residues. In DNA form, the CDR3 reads TGTGCCAGCAGCCAACAGGGGGCGGATGGCTACACCTTC. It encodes CASSQQGADGYTF.